These T cell receptor beta chains were read from a single sample in a study of CD8 T cells in ankylosing spondylitis. MiXCR, run by TCRdb on the 5' RACE reads, gives a single entry per CDR3 protein. This repertoire shows 31,000 or so distinct CDR3 sequences, less than 40% found once; its top ten account for 45%. Sequenced input: synovial fluid, either unsorted or a sorted T cell fraction (not recorded which). The receptor source for this set is a male donor with ankylosing spondylitis. Both conserved end residues are part of each CDR3. Fields, in order: CDR3 length, V gene, D gene, J gene, clone size, CDR3 DNA, CDR3 protein. The D gene is left open where the match is weak. A row's size may be missing; if present it is once, few, many or a size class.

15,TRBV6-1,-,TRBJ1-1,-,TGTGCCAGCAGTCCGTTCAATAGGGAGGACACTGAAGCTTTCTTT,CASSPFNREDTEAFF
12,TRBV10-2,-,TRBJ2-7,-,TGCGCCAGCCAAGGGAATTCCTACGAGCAGTACTTC,CASQGNSYEQYF
16,TRBV18,-,TRBJ1-3,-,TGTGCCAGCTCACCGCCTAACAGATACTCTGGAAACACCATATATTTT,CASSPPNRYSGNTIYF
18,TRBV5-1,-,TRBJ2-1,-,TGCGCCAGCAGCTTGGTTATTCTCGGGTCGGCGCCCTACAATGAGCAGTTCTTC,CASSLVILGSAPYNEQFF
14,TRBV7-6,-,TRBJ1-1,-,TGTGCCAGCAGCTTAGGGGGAGAAAACACTGAAGCTTTCTTT,CASSLGGENTEAFF
14,TRBV12-3/TRBV12-4,-,TRBJ1-5,few,TGTGCCAGCAGTAAGGGGCAGGGGCGTCAGCCCCAGCATTTT,CASSKGQGRQPQHF
12,TRBV28,-,TRBJ1-3,-,TGTGCCAGCAGTACCATGAGGGGGACCATATATTTT,CASSTMRGTIYF
14,TRBV28,-,TRBJ2-5,-,TGTGCCAGCAAGTTACAGGGTACTGGGGAGACCCAGTACTTC,CASKLQGTGETQYF
17,TRBV20-1,TRBD2,TRBJ2-7,-,TGCAGTGCTAGAGCCCCGGGGGGCGGGAGGCTTTCATACGAGCAGTACTTC,CSARAPGGGRLSYEQYF
11,TRBV20-1,-,TRBJ2-1,few,TGCAGTGCTAGAGGAAGCAATGAGCAGTTCTTC,CSARGSNEQFF
16,TRBV29-1,TRBD1,TRBJ2-7,many,TGCAGCGTTGTGTCGGGACAGGGGGTAAAAACCTACGAGCAGTACTTC,CSVVSGQGVKTYEQYF
11,TRBV2,-,TRBJ2-3,-,TGTGCCAGCACCAGCACAGATACGCAGTATTTT,CASTSTDTQYF
16,TRBV13,-,TRBJ1-3,few,TGTGCCAGCAGCTTAGGCCGAGTTGCGCAGGAAAACACCATATATTTT,CASSLGRVAQENTIYF
15,TRBV12-3/TRBV12-4,-,TRBJ1-5,-,TGTGCCAGCAGCCTGGGGGAAGGGTTCGCTCAGCCCCAGCATTTT,CASSLGEGFAQPQHF
15,TRBV6-1,TRBD1,TRBJ1-2,-,TGTGCCAGCAGTGAAGGGACAGGGTCCCCCTATGGCTACACCTTC,CASSEGTGSPYGYTF